Given below is one TCR beta chain in context. What it recognizes is unknown. The data originate from a study of T cells in tumors after PD-1 blockade. Study as a whole: Either cemiplimab 350 mg every 2 weeks or pembrolizumab 200 mg every 3 weeks was given. During anti-PD-1 treatment, some patients continued daily vismodegib 150 mg. Mean per blood sample: some 120,000 templates (about 24,000-280,000), approximately 37,000 unique clonotypes. Notes on the study in general: Blood contained about 44% of the tumor's TCR clonotypes.

Libraries were prepared by immunoSEQ multiplex PCR; TCRdb keeps only in-frame clonotypes and omits some of them. The table shows approximately 60,000 clones, with around 77% occurring only once. This CDR3 has 14 residues. Germline values: CDR1 SQVTM, CDR2 ANQGSEA. Germline trimming cut 6 bases from V and 4 bases from J; bases unmatched to any gene: 6. This receptor was obtained from a human donor with basal cell carcinoma. The material was PBMCs, obtained before anti-PD-1 treatment. The chain joins TRBV29-1 to TRBJ2-1; 10 bases align to TRBD2. DNA of the CDR3: TGCAGCGTCTTAAGCGGGGGGGGATACAATGAGCAGTTCTTC. Translating it yields CSVLSGGGYNEQFF.